The 3 T cell receptor beta chains presented below share a single source sample, sequenced in a study of blood T cell repertoires in COVID-19. Assay: immunoSEQ multiplex PCR; the TCRdb copy retains only in-frame clones and omits some. Of 25,000 to 40,000 clones in the sample, 90% were seen once. Sequenced sample: peripheral blood. Every receptor here comes from a man between 65 and 85 years old with active or convalescent COVID-19.

The genes are TRBV4-1 and TRBJ2-1, with 10 bases aligning to TRBD2. V shed 1 base, J shed 4 bases, and the junction held 4 bases outside the gene matches. The CDR3 is 16 residues long. Germline V gene data show CDR1 as MGHRA and CDR2 as YSYEKL. The CDR3 DNA is TGCGCCAGCAGCCAAGTTGTAGCGGGGGGTTACAATGAGCAGTTCTTC. Encoded protein: CASSQVVAGGYNEQFF.

V and J are TRBV7-9 and TRBJ1-4; D perhaps matches TRBD1 (6 bases). Germline CDR1 and CDR2: SEHNR and FQNEAQ (reference sequence). Trimming shortened V by 6 bases and J by 5 bases, and 16 bases separated the two germline ends. The CDR3 is 15 amino acids. The CDR3 bases are TGTGCCAGCAGTTCCCGGACAGAAAGAAATGAAAAACTGTTTTTT. Encoded protein: CASSSRTERNEKLFF.

This chain joins TRBV24-1 and TRBJ2-1; possibly TRBD2 for D (6 bases). Deletions cut 4 bases from V and 7 bases from J, with 10 bases between. CDR1 KGHDR and CDR2 SFDVKD come from the germline V gene. The CDR3 extends over 13 amino acids. The CDR3 sequence is CATSEPGGNEQFF. The CDR3 coding sequence is TGTGCCACCAGTGAGCCCGGGGGAAATGAGCAGTTCTTC.